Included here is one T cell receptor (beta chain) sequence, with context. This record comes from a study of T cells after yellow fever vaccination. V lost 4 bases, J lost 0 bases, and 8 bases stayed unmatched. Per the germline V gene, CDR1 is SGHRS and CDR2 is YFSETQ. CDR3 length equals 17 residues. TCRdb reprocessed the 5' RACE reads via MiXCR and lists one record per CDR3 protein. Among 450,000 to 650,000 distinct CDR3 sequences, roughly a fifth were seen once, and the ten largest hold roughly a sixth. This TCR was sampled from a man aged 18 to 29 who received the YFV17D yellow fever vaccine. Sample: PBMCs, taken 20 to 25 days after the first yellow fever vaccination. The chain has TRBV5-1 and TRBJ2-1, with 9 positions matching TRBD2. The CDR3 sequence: CASSNSAGGISYNEQFF. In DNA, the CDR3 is TGCGCCAGCAGCAACTCAGCGGGGGGTATCTCCTACAATGAGCAGTTCTTC. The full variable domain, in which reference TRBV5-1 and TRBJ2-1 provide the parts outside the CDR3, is KAGVTQTPRYLIKTRGQQVTLSCSPISGHRSVSWYQQTPGQGLQFLFEYFSETQRNKGNFPGRFSGRQFSNSRSEMNVSTLELGDSALYLCASSNSAGGISYNEQFFGPGTRLTVL.